This TCR beta chain emerged from a study of a mutant IDH1 vaccine in newly diagnosed glioma. Study in general: Patients, over weeks 1, 3, 5, 7, 11, 15, 19 and 23, received a total of eight vaccinations. Vaccines were first given 4-6 weeks after radiotherapy alone, or with temozolomide cycles. Most had both radiotherapy and temozolomide beforehand; others had only one. There were roughly 62% males and around 40% females among treated patients, whose mean age was approximately 38 years.

As for time point: week 5, during vaccination. The content of each vaccine dose was 300 ug of mutant IDH1 20-mer peptide, and topical imiquimod accompanied it. The data were produced by immunoSEQ multiplex PCR, yet TCRdb's version contains in-frame clones alone and is incomplete. This table has around 56,000 clones, less than 85% appearing once. Points on this clone: Its antigen is as yet unknown.

CDR3 length equals 15 residues. The germline V gene encodes CDR1 SGHAT and CDR2 FQNNGV. Trimming removed 5 bases from V and 6 bases from J, with 16 bases in between. The TCR originated in a woman aged 18-29 years with glioma. Some clones in this sample may be carry-over from other donors' samples. The gene calls are TRBV11-2 and TRBJ2-2; D call uncertain. The sequenced sample was PBMCs, obtained from a glioma patient whose treatment included an IDH1 peptide vaccine. This CDR3 reads CASSRRVGKAGELFF. For the CDR3, the DNA is TGTGCCAGCAGCCGTCGGGTGGGGAAGGCCGGGGAGCTGTTTTTT.